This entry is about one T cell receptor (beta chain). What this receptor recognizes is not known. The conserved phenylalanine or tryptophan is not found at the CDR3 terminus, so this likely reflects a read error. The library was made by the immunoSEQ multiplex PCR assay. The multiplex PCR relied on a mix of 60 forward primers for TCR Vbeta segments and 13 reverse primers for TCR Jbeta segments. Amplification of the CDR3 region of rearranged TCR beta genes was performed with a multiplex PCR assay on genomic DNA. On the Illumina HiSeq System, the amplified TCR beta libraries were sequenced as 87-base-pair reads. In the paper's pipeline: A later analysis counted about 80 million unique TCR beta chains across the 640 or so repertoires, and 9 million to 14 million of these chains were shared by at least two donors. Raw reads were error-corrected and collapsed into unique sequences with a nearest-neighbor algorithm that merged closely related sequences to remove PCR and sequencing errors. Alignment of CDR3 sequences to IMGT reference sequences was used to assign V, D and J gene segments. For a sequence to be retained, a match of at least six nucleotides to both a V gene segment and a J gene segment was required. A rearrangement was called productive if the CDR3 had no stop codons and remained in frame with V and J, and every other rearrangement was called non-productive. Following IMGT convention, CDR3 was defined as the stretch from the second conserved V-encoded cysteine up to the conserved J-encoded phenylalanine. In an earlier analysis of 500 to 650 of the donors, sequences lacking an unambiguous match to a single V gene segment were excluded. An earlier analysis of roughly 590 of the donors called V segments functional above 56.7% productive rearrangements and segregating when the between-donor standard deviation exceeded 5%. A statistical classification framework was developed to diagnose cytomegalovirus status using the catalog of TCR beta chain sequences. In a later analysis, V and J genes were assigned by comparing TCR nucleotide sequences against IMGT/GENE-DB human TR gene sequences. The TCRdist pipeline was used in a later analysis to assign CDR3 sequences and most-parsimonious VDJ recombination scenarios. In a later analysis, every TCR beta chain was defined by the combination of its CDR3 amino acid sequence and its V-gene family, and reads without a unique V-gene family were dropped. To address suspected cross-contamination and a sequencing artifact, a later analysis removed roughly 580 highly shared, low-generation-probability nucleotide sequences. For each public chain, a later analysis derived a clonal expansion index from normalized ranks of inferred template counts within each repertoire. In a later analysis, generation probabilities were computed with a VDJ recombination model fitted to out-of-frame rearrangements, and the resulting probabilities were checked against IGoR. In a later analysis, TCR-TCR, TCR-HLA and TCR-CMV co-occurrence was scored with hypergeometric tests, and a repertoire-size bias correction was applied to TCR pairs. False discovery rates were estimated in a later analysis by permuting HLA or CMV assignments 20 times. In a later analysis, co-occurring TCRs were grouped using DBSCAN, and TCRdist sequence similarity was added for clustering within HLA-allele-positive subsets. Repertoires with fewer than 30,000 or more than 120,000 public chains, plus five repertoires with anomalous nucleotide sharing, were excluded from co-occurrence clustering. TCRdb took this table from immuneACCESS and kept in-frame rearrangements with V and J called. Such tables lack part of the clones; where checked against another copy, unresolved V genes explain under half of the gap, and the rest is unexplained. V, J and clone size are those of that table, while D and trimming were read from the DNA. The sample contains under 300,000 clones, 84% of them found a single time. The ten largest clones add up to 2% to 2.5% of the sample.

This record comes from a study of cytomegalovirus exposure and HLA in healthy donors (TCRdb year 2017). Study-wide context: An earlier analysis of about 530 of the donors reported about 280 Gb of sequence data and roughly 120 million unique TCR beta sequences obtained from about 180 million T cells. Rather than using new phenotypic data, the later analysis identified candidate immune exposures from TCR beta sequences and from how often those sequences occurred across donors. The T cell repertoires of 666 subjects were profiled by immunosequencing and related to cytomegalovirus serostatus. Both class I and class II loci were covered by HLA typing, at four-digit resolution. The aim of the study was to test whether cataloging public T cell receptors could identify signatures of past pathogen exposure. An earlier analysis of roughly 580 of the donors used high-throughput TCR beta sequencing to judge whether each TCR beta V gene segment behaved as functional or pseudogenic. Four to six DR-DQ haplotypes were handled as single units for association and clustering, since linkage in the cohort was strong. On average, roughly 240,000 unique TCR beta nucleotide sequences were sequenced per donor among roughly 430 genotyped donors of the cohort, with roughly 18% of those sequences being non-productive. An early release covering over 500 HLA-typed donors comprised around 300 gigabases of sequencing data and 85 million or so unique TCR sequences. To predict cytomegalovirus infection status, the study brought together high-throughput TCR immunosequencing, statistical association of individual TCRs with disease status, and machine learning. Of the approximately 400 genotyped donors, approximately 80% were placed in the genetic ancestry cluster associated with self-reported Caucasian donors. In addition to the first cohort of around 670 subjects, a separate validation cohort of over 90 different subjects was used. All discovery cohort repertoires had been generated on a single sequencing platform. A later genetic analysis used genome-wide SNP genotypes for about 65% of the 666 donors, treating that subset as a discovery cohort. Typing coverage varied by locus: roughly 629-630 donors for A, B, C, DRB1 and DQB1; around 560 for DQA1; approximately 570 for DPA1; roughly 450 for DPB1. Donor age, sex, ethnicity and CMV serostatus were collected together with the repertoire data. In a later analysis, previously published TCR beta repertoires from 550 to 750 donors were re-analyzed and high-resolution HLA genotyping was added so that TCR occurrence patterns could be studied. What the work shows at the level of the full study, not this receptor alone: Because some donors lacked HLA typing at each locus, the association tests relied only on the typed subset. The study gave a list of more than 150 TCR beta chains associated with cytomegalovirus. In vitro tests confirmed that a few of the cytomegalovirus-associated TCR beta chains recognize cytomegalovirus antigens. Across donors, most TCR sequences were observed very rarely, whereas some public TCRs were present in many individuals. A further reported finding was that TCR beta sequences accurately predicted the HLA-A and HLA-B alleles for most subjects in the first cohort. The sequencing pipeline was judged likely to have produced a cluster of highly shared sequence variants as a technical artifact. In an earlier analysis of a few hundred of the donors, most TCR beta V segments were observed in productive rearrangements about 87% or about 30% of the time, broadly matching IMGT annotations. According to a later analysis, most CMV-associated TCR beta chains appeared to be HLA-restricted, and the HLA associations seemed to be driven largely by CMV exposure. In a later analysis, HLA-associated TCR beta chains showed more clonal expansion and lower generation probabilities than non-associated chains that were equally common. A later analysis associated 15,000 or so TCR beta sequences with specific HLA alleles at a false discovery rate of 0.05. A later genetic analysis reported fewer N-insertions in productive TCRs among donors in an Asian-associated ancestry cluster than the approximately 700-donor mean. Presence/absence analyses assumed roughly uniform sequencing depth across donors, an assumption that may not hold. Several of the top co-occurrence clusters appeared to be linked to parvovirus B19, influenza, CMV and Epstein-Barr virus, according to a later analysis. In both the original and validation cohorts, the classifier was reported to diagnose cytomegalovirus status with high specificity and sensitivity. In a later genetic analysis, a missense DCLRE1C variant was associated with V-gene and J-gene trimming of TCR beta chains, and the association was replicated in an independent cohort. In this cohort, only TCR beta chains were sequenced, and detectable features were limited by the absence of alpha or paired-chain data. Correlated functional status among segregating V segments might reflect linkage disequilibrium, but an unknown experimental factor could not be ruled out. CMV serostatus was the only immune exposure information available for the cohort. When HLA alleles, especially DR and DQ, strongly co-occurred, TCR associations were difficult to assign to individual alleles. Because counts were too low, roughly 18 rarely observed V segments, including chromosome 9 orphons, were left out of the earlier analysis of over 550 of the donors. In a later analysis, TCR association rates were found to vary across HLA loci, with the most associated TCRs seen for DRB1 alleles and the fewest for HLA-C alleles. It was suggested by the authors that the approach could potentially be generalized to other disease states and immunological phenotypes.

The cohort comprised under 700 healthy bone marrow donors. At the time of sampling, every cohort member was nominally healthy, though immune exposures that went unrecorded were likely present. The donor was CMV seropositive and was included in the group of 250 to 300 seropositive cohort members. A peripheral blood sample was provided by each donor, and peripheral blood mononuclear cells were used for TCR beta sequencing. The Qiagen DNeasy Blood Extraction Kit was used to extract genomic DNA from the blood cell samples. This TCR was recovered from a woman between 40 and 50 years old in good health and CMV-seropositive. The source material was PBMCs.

The CDR3 loop reads CASSPGQAAGGYTL. The DNA sequence is TGTGCCAGCAGTCCGGGACAGGCGGCGGGTGGCTACACCCTC. The sequence links TRBV6-5 to TRBJ1-2; 8 central nucleotides agree with TRBD1. The CDR1 and CDR2 encoded by the germline V gene are MNHEY and SVGAGI. Unmatched junction bases come to 9, with V trimmed by 5 bases and J by 7 bases. With termini counted, the CDR3 has 14 amino acids. CDR3 DNA only is kept here, 42 bases in frame from base 1.